This entry concerns a single TCR beta chain. Its antigen is undetermined. These data belong to a study of human T cells and chemical hapten exposure. About the research overall: After 6 days, upper back 0.01% DPC patch tests were scored. Yields of TCR per sample differed, chiefly owing to small differences in pooled library volume. General study results and limits: Expanded TCRs grouped into significantly more large CDR3 similarity clusters than controls produced.

Time point here: patch test 1, 2 weeks after DPC sensitization. Treatment indicated: therapeutic diphenylcyclopropenone sensitization with weekly scalp DPC. At patch-test visits, sampling came before the patch test. TCRdb processed the RACE reads anew with MiXCR; each CDR3 protein has one entry. The repertoire consists of more than 100,000 distinct CDR3 sequences, with roughly 13% occurring once and the leading ten covering around 0.99%. The CDR3 runs 13 residues. V lost 2 bases and J 4 bases, leaving 7 bases between the germline ends. In germline, CDR1 is LGHNA, CDR2 YNFKEQ. The sample consisted of whole blood, taken in connection with sensitization to the hapten diphenylcyclopropenone (DPC). The V and J genes are TRBV4-2 and TRBJ2-3; tentative D call: TRBD1 (6 bases). The sequence was obtained from a man aged 18 to 35 with alopecia areata. Some clones in this sample may be carry-over from other donors' samples. The DNA of the CDR3 is TGTGCCAGCAGCCAAAACAGGGCAGATACGCAGTATTTT. This sequence encodes CASSQNRADTQYF.